Here is one T cell receptor beta chain with its context. This specimen belongs to a study of blood T cell repertoires in COVID-19. About the research overall: PBMCs, B-cell-depleted T cells, or T cells were the source of the cDNA or gDNA that made up the material.

Data came from immunoSEQ multiplex PCR; TCRdb stores just in-frame clones and leaves some out. The table has 150,000 to 160,000 clones, around 89% seen once; the top ten hold 15%. Germline V gene sequence: CDR1 LNHDA, CDR2 SQIVND (reference sequence). This CDR3 is 13 amino acids long. V was clipped by 1 base and J by 8 bases, with 11 bases between them. The receptor comes from a woman aged 40 to 50 with acute or convalescent COVID-19. Sequencing used peripheral blood. V is TRBV19 and J is TRBJ1-2; D might be TRBD1 (5 bases). The CDR3 DNA is TGTGCCAGTAGTATAGTACAGGATTACGGCTACACCTTC. Translation gives CASSIVQDYGYTF.